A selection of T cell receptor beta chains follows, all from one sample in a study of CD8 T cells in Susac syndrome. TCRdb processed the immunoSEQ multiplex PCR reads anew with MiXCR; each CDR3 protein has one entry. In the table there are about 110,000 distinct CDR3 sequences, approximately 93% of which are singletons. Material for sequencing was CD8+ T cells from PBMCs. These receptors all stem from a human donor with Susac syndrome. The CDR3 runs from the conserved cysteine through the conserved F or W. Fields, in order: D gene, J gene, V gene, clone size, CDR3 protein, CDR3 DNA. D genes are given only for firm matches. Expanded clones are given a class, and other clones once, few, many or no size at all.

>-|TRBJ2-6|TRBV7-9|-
CASSLAPRSGANVLTF
TGTGCCAGCAGCTTAGCGCCCCGCTCTGGGGCCAACGTCCTGACTTTC
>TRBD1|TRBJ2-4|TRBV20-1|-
CSAFDRGRGDQYF
TGCAGTGCTTTCGACAGGGGGCGCGGGGATCAGTACTTC
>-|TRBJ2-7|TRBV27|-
CASRPHSGEQYF
TGTGCCAGCAGGCCTCACTCTGGCGAGCAGTACTTC
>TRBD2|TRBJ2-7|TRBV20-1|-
CSAAGLAHLYEQYF
TGCAGTGCAGCCGGACTAGCCCACCTCTACGAGCAGTACTTC
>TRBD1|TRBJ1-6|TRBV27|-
CASSPITGGYNSPLHF
TGTGCCAGCAGTCCCATCACAGGGGGCTATAATTCACCCCTCCACTTT
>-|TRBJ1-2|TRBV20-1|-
CSATLERGNYGYTF
TGCAGTGCGACCCTTGAGCGGGGGAACTATGGCTACACCTTC
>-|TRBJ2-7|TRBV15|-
CATRDPVVEEQYF
TGTGCCACCAGGGACCCAGTCGTCGAAGAGCAGTACTTC
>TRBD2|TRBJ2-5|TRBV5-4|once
CASSMTSGGPETQYF
TGTGCCAGCAGCATGACTAGCGGGGGGCCCGAGACCCAGTACTTC
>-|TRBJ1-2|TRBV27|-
CASSEGNSGMRGYTF
TGTGCCAGCAGTGAAGGGAATTCGGGGATGCGTGGCTACACCTTC
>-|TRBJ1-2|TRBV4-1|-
CASSQTLGDGYGYTF
TGCGCCAGCAGCCAAACCCTAGGGGATGGATATGGCTACACCTTC
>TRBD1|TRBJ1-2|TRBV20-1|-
CSAPARDSYYGYTF
TGCAGTGCTCCGGCTCGGGACAGCTACTATGGCTACACCTTC
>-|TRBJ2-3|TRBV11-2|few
CASSQWGRVADTQYF
TGTGCCAGCAGCCAATGGGGCAGGGTTGCAGATACGCAGTATTTT
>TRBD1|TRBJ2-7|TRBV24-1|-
CATSAGTATLDEQYF
TGTGCCACCAGTGCCGGGACAGCCACCCTCGACGAGCAGTACTTC
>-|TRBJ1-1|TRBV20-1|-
CSAGDSEAFF
TGCAGTGCTGGGGACTCTGAAGCTTTCTTT
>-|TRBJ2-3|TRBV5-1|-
CASSGTGLDTQYF
TGCGCCAGCAGCGGCACAGGGTTAGATACGCAGTATTTT
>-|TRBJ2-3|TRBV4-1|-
CASSQAAGATDTQYF
TGCGCCAGCAGCCAAGCCGCGGGGGCCACAGATACGCAGTATTTT
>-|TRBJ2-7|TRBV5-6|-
CASRLRDGSYYEQYF
TGTGCCAGCAGACTCCGGGACGGGAGTTACTACGAGCAGTACTTC
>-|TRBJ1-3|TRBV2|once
CASSGGAGNTIYF
TGTGCCAGCAGCGGGGGAGCTGGAAACACCATATATTTT
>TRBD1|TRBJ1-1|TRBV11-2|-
CASSLTGGGTGQNTEAFF
TGTGCCAGCAGCTTAACCGGGGGGGGGACAGGACAGAACACTGAAGCTTTCTTT
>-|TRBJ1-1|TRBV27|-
CASSPDGMNTEAFF
TGTGCCAGCAGTCCGGACGGAATGAACACTGAAGCTTTCTTT
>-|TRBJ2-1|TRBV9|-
CASSADNEQFF
TGTGCCAGCAGCGCGGACAATGAGCAGTTCTTC
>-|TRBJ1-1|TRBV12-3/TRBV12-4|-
CASSLNRMFTEAFF
TGTGCCAGCAGTTTAAACAGGATGTTCACTGAAGCTTTCTTT
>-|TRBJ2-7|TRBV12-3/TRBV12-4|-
CASSFGLNEQYF
TGTGCCAGCAGTTTTGGGCTAAACGAGCAGTACTTC
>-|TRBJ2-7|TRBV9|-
CASSAMGVGYEQYF
TGTGCCAGCAGCGCGATGGGGGTGGGTTACGAGCAGTACTTC
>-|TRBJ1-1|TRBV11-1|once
CASSLALRGGTEAFF
TGTGCCAGCAGCTTAGCCCTTAGAGGTGGCACTGAAGCTTTCTTT
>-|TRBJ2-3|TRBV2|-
CASISSGVADTQYF
TGTGCCAGCATCAGCTCAGGGGTCGCAGATACGCAGTATTTT
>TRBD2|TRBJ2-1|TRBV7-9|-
CASSLIGLADSYNEQFF
TGTGCCAGCAGCTTAATAGGCCTAGCGGACTCCTACAATGAGCAGTTCTTC
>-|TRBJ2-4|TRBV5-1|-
CASSITSPTAKNIQYF
TGCGCCAGCAGCATCACTAGTCCGACGGCCAAAAACATTCAGTACTTC
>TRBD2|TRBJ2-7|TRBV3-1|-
CASSSDTGGYEQYF
TGTGCCAGCAGCTCAGACACGGGGGGGTACGAGCAGTACTTC
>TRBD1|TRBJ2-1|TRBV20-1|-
CSAGTGGPEQFF
TGCAGTGCTGGGACAGGCGGACCTGAGCAGTTCTTC
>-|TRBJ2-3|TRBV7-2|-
CASRFSNTQYF
TGTGCCAGCCGATTCAGTAATACGCAGTATTTT
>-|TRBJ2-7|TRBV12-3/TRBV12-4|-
CASNAGGLTGQYF
TGTGCCAGCAATGCCGGGGGACTTACGGGGCAGTACTTC
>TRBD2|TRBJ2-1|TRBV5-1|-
CASRYAGGPEQFF
TGCGCCAGCAGGTATGCGGGGGGGCCGGAGCAGTTCTTC
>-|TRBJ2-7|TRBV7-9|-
CASSGGRFSYEQYF
TGTGCCAGCAGCGGGGGGCGGTTCTCCTACGAGCAGTACTTC
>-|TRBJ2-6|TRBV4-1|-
CASSPNSGANVLTF
TGCGCCAGCAGCCCAAACTCTGGGGCCAACGTCCTGACTTTC
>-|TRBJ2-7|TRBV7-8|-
CASSLRQVVYEQYF
TGTGCCAGCAGCCTAAGACAGGTAGTCTACGAGCAGTACTTC
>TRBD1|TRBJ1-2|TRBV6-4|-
CASSPGQGMDGYTF
TGTGCCAGCAGCCCGGGACAGGGGATGGATGGCTACACCTTC
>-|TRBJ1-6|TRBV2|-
CASRDGTIGNSPLHF
TGTGCCAGCAGGGATGGGACAATTGGTAATTCACCCCTCCACTTT
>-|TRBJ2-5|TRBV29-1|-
CSVVVGEGETQYF
TGCAGCGTTGTTGTAGGGGAAGGAGAGACCCAGTACTTC
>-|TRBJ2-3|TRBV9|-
CASSPWDVVDTQYF
TGTGCCAGCAGCCCTTGGGACGTGGTAGATACGCAGTATTTT